These T cell receptor beta chains were read from a single sample in a study of OX40 agonist ivuxolimab in advanced cancers. Method: immunoSEQ multiplex PCR; TCRdb's copy keeps in-frame clones and lacks some. Here the sample spans approximately 58,000 clones, 75% to 95% being singletons. The specimen was CD4+ or CD8+ T cells sorted from blood, collected in a trial of the OX40 agonist ivuxolimab. The source is an adult with an advanced solid tumor such as melanoma, head and neck, liver or kidney cancer. CDR3s include the opening cysteine and the closing phenylalanine or tryptophan.

>TRBJ2-7|TRBV7-9
CASSPTTSASSYEQYF
>TRBJ2-1|TRBV18
CASSPADVSSYNEQFF
>TRBJ2-5|TRBV7-7
CASSLLAGGPETQYF
>TRBJ2-5|TRBV11-2
CASSLDLGQETQYF
>TRBJ2-7|TRBV4-1
CASSQEGQGYEQYF
>TRBJ2-7|TRBV7-6
CASSLEPQGAYEQYF
>TRBJ2-5|TRBV27
CASSLSATGRSGIQYF
>TRBJ2-1|TRBV6-4
CASSDSLAGVDEQFF
>TRBJ2-2|TRBV12-5
CASGLGTGNTGELFF
>TRBJ2-1|TRBV27
CASGLAAYNEQFF
>TRBJ2-5|TRBV7-9
CASSYRSGAQETQYF
>TRBJ2-1|TRBV29-1
CSATGLAVHPPYNEQFF
>TRBJ2-6|TRBV9
CASSPRSGANVLTF
>TRBJ2-4|TRBV19
CASSGDRIKLAKNIQYF
>TRBJ1-1|TRBV27
CASSFGTEAFF
>TRBJ2-3|TRBV13
CASSSGGDTQYF
>TRBJ1-2|TRBV29-1
CSVGQGAYGYTF
>TRBJ2-3|TRBV4-2
CASSQVGQEFTDTQYF
>TRBJ2-7|TRBV2
CASSDGQGAYSYEQYF
>TRBJ2-1|TRBV6-1
CASSTDRSNEQFF
>TRBJ1-2|TRBV4-1
CASSQVVTPGTGDYGYTF
>NA|TRBV11-2
CASSLGGRGYEQYF